Listed here is a single T cell receptor beta chain. As handled by the study authors: For nucleated cells, counts were estimated from reference gene primer amplification. Profiled with immunoSEQ multiplex PCR; TCRdb holds only in-frame clones, not every one. V, J and clone size are those of that table, while D and trimming were read from the DNA. This sample carries fewer than 85,000 clones, about 73% of them seen once, and the ten largest clones take over 20%. These data belong to a study of blood T cell repertoires in COVID-19. This CDR3 is built from 19 residues. After removal of 3 bases from V and 3 bases from J, the junction contained 15 bases not matched to a gene. Germline loops: CDR1 MNHEY, CDR2 SMNVEV (reference sequence).

This TCR came from a man aged 60-69 years with acute or convalescent COVID-19. The chain carries TRBV27 and TRBJ2-5, with 11 bases aligning to TRBD2. The specimen was peripheral blood. CDR3 residues: CASSFTGPLSGGAEETQYF. CDR3 bases: TGTGCCAGCAGTTTCACGGGGCCCCTTAGCGGGGGGGCAGAAGAGACCCAGTACTTC.